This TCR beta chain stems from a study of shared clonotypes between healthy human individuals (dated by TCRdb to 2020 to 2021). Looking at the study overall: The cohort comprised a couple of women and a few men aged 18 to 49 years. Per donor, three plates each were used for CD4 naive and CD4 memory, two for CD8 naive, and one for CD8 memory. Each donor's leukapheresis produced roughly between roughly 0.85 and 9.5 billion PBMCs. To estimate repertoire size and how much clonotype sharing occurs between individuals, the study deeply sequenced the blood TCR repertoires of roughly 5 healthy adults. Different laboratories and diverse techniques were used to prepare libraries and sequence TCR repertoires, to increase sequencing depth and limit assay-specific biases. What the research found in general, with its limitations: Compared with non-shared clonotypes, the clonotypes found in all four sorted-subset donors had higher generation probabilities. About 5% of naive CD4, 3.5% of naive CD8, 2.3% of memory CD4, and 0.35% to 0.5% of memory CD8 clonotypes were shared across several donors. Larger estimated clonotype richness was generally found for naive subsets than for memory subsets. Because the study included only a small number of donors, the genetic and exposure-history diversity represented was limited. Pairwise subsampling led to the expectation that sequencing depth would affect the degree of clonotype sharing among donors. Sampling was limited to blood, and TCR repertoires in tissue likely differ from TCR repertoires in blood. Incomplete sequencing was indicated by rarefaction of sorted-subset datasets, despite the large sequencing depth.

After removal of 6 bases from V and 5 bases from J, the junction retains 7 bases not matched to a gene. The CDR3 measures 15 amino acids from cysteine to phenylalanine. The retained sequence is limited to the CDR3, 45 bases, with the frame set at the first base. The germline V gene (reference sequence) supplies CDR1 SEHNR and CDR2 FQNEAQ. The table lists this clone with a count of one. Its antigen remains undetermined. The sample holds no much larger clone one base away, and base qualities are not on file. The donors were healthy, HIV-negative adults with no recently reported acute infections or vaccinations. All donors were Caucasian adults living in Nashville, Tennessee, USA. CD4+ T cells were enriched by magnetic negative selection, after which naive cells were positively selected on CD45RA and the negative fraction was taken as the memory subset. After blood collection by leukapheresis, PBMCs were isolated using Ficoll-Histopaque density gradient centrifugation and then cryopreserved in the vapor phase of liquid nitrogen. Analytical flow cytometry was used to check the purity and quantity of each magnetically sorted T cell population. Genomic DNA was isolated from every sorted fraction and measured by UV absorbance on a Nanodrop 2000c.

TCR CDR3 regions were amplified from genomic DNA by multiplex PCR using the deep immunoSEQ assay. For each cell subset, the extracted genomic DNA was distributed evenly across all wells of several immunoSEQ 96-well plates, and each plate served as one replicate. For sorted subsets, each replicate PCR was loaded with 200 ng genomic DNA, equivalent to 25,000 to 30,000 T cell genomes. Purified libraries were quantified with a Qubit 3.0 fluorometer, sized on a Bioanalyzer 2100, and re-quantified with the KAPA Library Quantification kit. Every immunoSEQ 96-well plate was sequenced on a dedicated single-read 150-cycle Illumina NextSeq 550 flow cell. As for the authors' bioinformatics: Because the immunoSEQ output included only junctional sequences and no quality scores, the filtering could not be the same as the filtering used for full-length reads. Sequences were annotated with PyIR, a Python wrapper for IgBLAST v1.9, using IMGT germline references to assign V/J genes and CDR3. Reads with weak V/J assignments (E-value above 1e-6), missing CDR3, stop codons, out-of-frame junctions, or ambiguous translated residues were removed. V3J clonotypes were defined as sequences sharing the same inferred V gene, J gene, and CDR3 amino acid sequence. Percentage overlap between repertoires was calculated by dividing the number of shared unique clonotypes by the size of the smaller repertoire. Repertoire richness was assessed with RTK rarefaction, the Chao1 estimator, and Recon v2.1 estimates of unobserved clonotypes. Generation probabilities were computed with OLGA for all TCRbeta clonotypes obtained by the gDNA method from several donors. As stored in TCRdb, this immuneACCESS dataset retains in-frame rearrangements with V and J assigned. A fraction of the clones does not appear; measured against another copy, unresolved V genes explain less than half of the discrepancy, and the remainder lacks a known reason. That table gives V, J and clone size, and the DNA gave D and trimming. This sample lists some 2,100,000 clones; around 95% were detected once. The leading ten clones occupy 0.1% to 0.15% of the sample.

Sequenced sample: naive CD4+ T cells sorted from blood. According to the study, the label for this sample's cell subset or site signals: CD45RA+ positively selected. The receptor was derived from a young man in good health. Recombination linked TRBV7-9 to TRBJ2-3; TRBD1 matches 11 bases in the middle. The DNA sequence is TGTGCCAGCAGTCGGACAGGGGGCAAAGAAGATACGCAGTATTTT. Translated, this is CASSRTGGKEDTQYF.